These T cell receptor beta chains were read from a single sample in a study of T cells in Graves' hyperthyroidism and ophthalmopathy. TCRdb itself ran the multiplex PCR reads through MiXCR, one entry per CDR3 protein. Of fewer than 550,000 distinct CDR3 sequences detected, approximately 25% appear once; the ten largest clones hold approximately 10%. Source material: blood. The receptors originated from a woman aged 30 to 39 with Graves' ophthalmopathy. Each CDR3 is given with its conserved first and last residue.

V gene	J gene	CDR3 protein
TRBV6-1	TRBJ2-7	CASKGEAQYF
TRBV28	TRBJ1-2	CASSLSEYGYTF
TRBV7-2	TRBJ2-7	CASSLVGTSFYEQYF
TRBV6-5	TRBJ1-3	CASSYRSSGNTIYF
TRBV6-1	TRBJ1-1	CASRQDGYTEAFF
TRBV11-2	TRBJ1-1	CASSPRGSTEAFF
TRBV6-5	TRBJ1-1	CASSHPVGSKTEAFF
TRBV6-5	TRBJ1-1	CASSYSWRDLAAFF
TRBV6-1	TRBJ1-1	CASRETGNTEAFF
TRBV5-4	TRBJ1-1	CASTWPGNTEAFF
TRBV24-1	TRBJ2-3	CASSQGTDTQYF
TRBV24-1	TRBJ2-7	CATSAWGQVGEQYF
TRBV6-1	TRBJ1-2	CASSDMGLPSYGYTF
TRBV5-5	TRBJ1-1	CASSSGGWNTEAFF
TRBV7-8	TRBJ1-5	CASSSQGRRLPQHF
TRBV11-2	TRBJ1-2	CASSVEGRTGSGYTF
TRBV6-2/TRBV6-3	TRBJ1-5	CASTPVRTSLYSNQPQHF
TRBV6-5	TRBJ1-2	CASSYDRGSGYGYTF
TRBV14	TRBJ1-2	CASSMQSHGYTF
TRBV7-7	TRBJ2-5	CASSLNRDSQETQYF
TRBV7-2	TRBJ2-2	CASRWIGELFF
TRBV30	TRBJ1-1	CAWMSRKLLAPNTEAFF
TRBV28	TRBJ2-5	CASSSRQVSRLAFETQYF
TRBV20-1	TRBJ1-2	CSARDLEGTAYGYTF
TRBV29-1	TRBJ1-1	CSVETGNTEAFF
TRBV11-2	TRBJ2-2	CASSPGTRGPGTGELFF
TRBV12-3/TRBV12-4	TRBJ2-2	CASSFFRAGELFF
TRBV7-2	TRBJ1-1	CASSVQDQHSEAFF
TRBV6-1	TRBJ1-1	CASSRDVNTEAFF
TRBV4-1	TRBJ2-7	CASSPYPLRLRYEQYF
TRBV6-2/TRBV6-3	TRBJ1-1	CASSHGQEAFF
TRBV12-3/TRBV12-4	TRBJ2-5	CASSPGTPPPETQYF
TRBV2	TRBJ2-7	CASRQGYEQYF
TRBV10-1	TRBJ2-2	CASSSDRGRSGELFF
TRBV12-3/TRBV12-4	TRBJ1-2	CASSFSGFYGYTF
TRBV11-2	TRBJ2-7	CASRRWGGGKFYEQYF
TRBV2	TRBJ1-2	CASIRDYGYTF
TRBV12-3/TRBV12-4	TRBJ2-2	CASRLQGAGELLF
TRBV6-1	TRBJ1-5	CASRLAENQPQHF
TRBV20-1	TRBJ2-1	CSARGGGSYNEQFF
TRBV6-2/TRBV6-3	TRBJ2-2	CASTGLAGLTGELFF
TRBV11-1	TRBJ2-2	CASSPGAGQKFTGELFF
TRBV6-1	TRBJ1-3	CASSERGNTIYF
TRBV27	TRBJ1-3	CASSLGRGARNTIYF
TRBV12-3/TRBV12-4	TRBJ1-1	CASSLGSLWGNTNTEACF
TRBV7-9	TRBJ1-1	CASRWTNLEAFF
TRBV7-2	TRBJ2-5	CASSPRVRETQYF
TRBV12-3/TRBV12-4	TRBJ2-2	CASSHDSTTGELFF
TRBV11-2	TRBJ2-7	CASGRDSSSYEQYF
TRBV20-1	TRBJ2-7	CSARVTGLGYEQYF
TRBV29-1	TRBJ1-1	CSVDLLTEAFF
TRBV24-1	TRBJ2-5	CATSGTPKETQYF
TRBV6-2/TRBV6-3	TRBJ1-5	CASSGIGNQPQHF
TRBV28	TRBJ2-7	CASRPTGGRGYEQYF